The text below deals with one T cell receptor (beta chain). No cognate antigen has been identified for it. Base qualities are not provided; no much larger clone lies one nucleotide away. The cohort comprised hundreds of healthy bone marrow donors. At the time of sampling, all cohort members were nominally healthy, though unrecorded immune exposures were likely present. The donor tested CMV seropositive and was one of the 289 seropositive cohort members. Every donor gave a peripheral blood sample, and the peripheral blood mononuclear cells from that sample were used for TCR beta sequencing. Genomic DNA was extracted from the blood cell samples with the Qiagen DNeasy Blood Extraction Kit. The data stem from a study of cytomegalovirus exposure and HLA in healthy donors (dated by TCRdb to 2015 to 2018). Context from the whole study: An earlier analysis of about 560 of the donors reported under 300 Gb of sequence data and around 110 million unique TCR beta sequences obtained from about 200 million T cells. To decide whether each TCR beta V gene segment behaved as functional or pseudogenic, an earlier analysis of several hundred of the donors relied on high-throughput TCR beta sequencing. Donor age, sex, ethnicity and CMV serostatus were collected together with the repertoire data. Among 300 to 500 genotyped donors of the cohort, an average of approximately 200,000 unique TCR beta nucleotide sequences was sequenced per donor, of which 15% to 20% were non-productive. An early release that covered more than 550 HLA-typed donors contained approximately 300 gigabases of sequencing data and some 87 million unique TCR sequences. Every repertoire in the discovery cohort had been generated on one and the same sequencing platform. To study patterns of TCR occurrence, a later analysis re-analyzed previously published TCR beta repertoires from 650 to 750 donors and added high-resolution HLA genotyping. The later analysis used no new phenotypic data to find candidate immune exposures, relying instead on TCR beta sequences and their occurrence across donors. Typing coverage differed by locus: A, B, C, DRB1 and DQB1 were typed in roughly 629-640 donors, DQA1 in about 510, DPA1 in approximately 610, and DPB1 in 450 to 490. Among the roughly 400 genotyped donors, approximately 77% belonged to the genetic ancestry cluster associated with self-reported Caucasian donors. The T cell repertoires of around 730 subjects were profiled by immunosequencing and related to cytomegalovirus serostatus. The aim of the study was to test whether cataloging public T cell receptors could identify signatures of past pathogen exposure. Roughly five DR-DQ haplotypes were treated as single units for association and clustering because of strong linkage in the cohort. Class I and class II HLA loci were covered by the typing at four-digit resolution. High-throughput TCR immunosequencing, statistical association of individual TCRs with disease status, and machine learning were combined to predict cytomegalovirus infection status. Besides the first cohort of roughly 660 subjects, a separate validation cohort made up of roughly 120 different subjects was used. A later genetic analysis used genome-wide SNP genotypes for about 55% of the 666 donors, treating that subset as a discovery cohort.

The receptor library was made with the immunoSEQ multiplex PCR assay. A mixture of 60 forward primers for TCR Vbeta segments and 13 reverse primers for TCR Jbeta segments was used in the multiplex PCR. The CDR3 region of rearranged TCR beta genes was amplified from genomic DNA with a multiplex PCR assay. On the Illumina HiSeq System, the amplified TCR beta libraries were sequenced as 87-base-pair reads. The paper's data handling went like this. Across the 700 or so repertoires, a later analysis counted roughly 77 million unique TCR beta chains, around 11 million of which were shared by at least two donors. To remove PCR and sequencing errors, raw reads were error-corrected and collapsed into unique sequences using a nearest-neighbor algorithm that merged closely related sequences. Alignment of CDR3 sequences to IMGT reference sequences was used to assign V, D and J gene segments. For a sequence to be retained, at least a six-nucleotide match to both a V gene segment and a J gene segment was required. Rearrangements were classified as productive when the CDR3 lacked stop codons and remained in frame with V and J, and all other rearrangements were classified as non-productive. Following IMGT convention, CDR3 was defined as the stretch from the second conserved V-encoded cysteine to the conserved J-encoded phenylalanine. In an earlier analysis of more than 550 of the donors, sequences lacking an unambiguous match to a single V gene segment were excluded. In an earlier analysis of several hundred of the donors, V segments were called functional above 56.7% productive rearrangements and were called segregating when the between-donor standard deviation exceeded 5%. A statistical classification framework was built to diagnose cytomegalovirus status from the catalog of TCR beta chain sequences. A later analysis assigned V and J genes by comparing TCR nucleotide sequences with IMGT/GENE-DB human TR gene sequences. In a later analysis, CDR3 sequences and most-parsimonious VDJ recombination scenarios were assigned using the TCRdist pipeline. A later analysis defined each TCR beta chain by its CDR3 amino acid sequence plus V-gene family, and excluded reads lacking a unique V-gene family. To address suspected cross-contamination and a sequencing artifact, a later analysis removed around 600 highly shared, low-generation-probability nucleotide sequences. In a later analysis, a clonal expansion index for each public chain was calculated from normalized within-repertoire ranks of inferred template counts. In a later analysis, generation probabilities were computed using a VDJ recombination model fitted to out-of-frame rearrangements, and the results were checked against IGoR. A later analysis scored TCR-TCR, TCR-HLA and TCR-CMV co-occurrence with hypergeometric tests, applying a repertoire-size bias correction to TCR pairs. False discovery rates were estimated in a later analysis by permuting HLA or CMV assignments 20 times. In a later analysis, co-occurring TCRs were grouped with DBSCAN, and TCRdist sequence similarity was added when clustering was performed within HLA-allele-positive subsets. Repertoires with fewer than 30,000 or more than 120,000 public chains were left out of co-occurrence clustering, as were four to six repertoires with anomalous nucleotide sharing. This is the immuneACCESS table as TCRdb keeps it, with only in-frame sequences that have V and J called. A part of the clones is gone; compared with another copy, unresolved V genes explain less than half, and the rest is unexplained. That table is the source of V, J and clone size, and D and trimming were worked out from the DNA. Recorded for this sample are about 160,000 clones; 82% of them occurred a single time. The ten largest clonotypes hold about 0.89% of the sample.

General study outcomes and caveats: When HLA alleles, especially DR and DQ, strongly co-occurred, attributing TCR associations to individual alleles was difficult. Correlated functional status among segregating V segments might reflect linkage disequilibrium, but an unknown experimental factor could not be ruled out. This cohort had only TCR beta chains sequenced, and the lack of alpha or paired-chain data limited which features could be detected. Most TCR sequences were seen in very few donors, while some public TCRs were found in many individuals. It was suggested by the authors that the approach could potentially be generalized to other disease states and immunological phenotypes. In vitro tests confirmed that three of the cytomegalovirus-associated TCR beta chains recognize cytomegalovirus antigens. For the cohort, immune exposure information was limited to CMV serostatus. In a later genetic analysis, fewer N-insertions in productive TCRs were reported among donors in an Asian-associated ancestry cluster than the 666-donor mean. According to a later analysis, TCR association rates differed among HLA loci, with DRB1 alleles showing the most associated TCRs and HLA-C alleles showing the fewest. Cytomegalovirus status was reported to be diagnosed by the classifier with high specificity and sensitivity in both the original and validation cohorts. The study gave a list of over 150 TCR beta chains associated with cytomegalovirus. An association between a missense DCLRE1C variant and V-gene and J-gene trimming of TCR beta chains was found in a later genetic analysis and replicated in an independent cohort. HLA typing was unavailable for some donors at each locus, so association tests used only the typed subset. Roughly uniform sequencing depth across donors was assumed in presence/absence analyses, although this assumption may not hold. The 87-base-pair reads could not distinguish some IMGT-functional V segments, including TRBV6-2 and TRBV6-3, so those segments were excluded. Because counts were too low, about 18 rarely observed V segments, including chromosome 9 orphons, were excluded from the earlier analysis of about 500 of the donors. A group of highly shared sequence variants was considered likely to be a technical artifact of the sequencing pipeline. A further reported finding was that TCR beta sequences accurately predicted the HLA-A and HLA-B alleles for most subjects in the first cohort. In a later analysis, HLA-associated TCR beta chains showed more clonal expansion and lower generation probabilities than non-associated chains that were equally common. According to a later analysis, parvovirus B19, influenza, CMV and Epstein-Barr virus appeared linked to several top co-occurrence clusters. In an earlier analysis of some 550 of the donors, most TCR beta V segments were observed in productive rearrangements about 87% or about 30% of the time, broadly matching IMGT annotations. Most CMV-associated TCR beta chains appeared to be HLA-restricted in a later analysis, and the HLA associations seemed to be driven largely by CMV exposure. Specific HLA alleles were associated with 18,000 or so TCR beta sequences at a false discovery rate of 0.05 in a later analysis.

V trim: 4 bases; J trim: 9 bases; unmatched bases: 6. From a lookup of the germline V gene, CDR1 and CDR2 are SGHRS and YFSETQ. The CDR3 runs 13 amino acids, cysteine and phenylalanine included. The CDR3 DNA has 39 bases and is translated from base 1. The receptor was derived from a girl aged 2 to 9 in good health and CMV-seropositive. The specimen was PBMCs. The chain is made from TRBV5-1 and TRBJ2-1, and TRBD2 matches 8 of the central bases. This receptor carries the CDR3 CASSLSGTGEQFF. The nucleotides read TGCGCCAGCAGCCTTAGCGGGACGGGTGAGCAGTTCTTC.